The 22 T cell receptor beta chains below were found in one sample sequenced in a study of OX40 agonist ivuxolimab in advanced cancers. Assay: immunoSEQ multiplex PCR; the TCRdb copy retains only in-frame clones and omits some. The sample has some 25,000 clones; roughly three quarters are singletons. The specimen comprised CD4+ or CD8+ T cells sorted from blood, sampled in a trial of the OX40 agonist ivuxolimab. Receptors originate from an adult with an advanced solid tumor such as melanoma, head and neck, liver or kidney cancer.

V gene TRBV6-5 combines with J gene TRBJ2-5, with D tentatively TRBD1 (6 bases). V shed 0 bases and J shed 7 bases, with 12 bases lying between them. The CDR3 is 14 residues long. Germline V gene data show CDR1 as MNHEY and CDR2 as SVGAGI. This CDR3 is CASSYSTEGGTQYF. CDR3 DNA sequence: TGTGCCAGCAGTTACTCGACGGAAGGGGGGACCCAGTACTTC.

The chain couples TRBV5-6 to TRBJ1-3, with 8 bases aligning to TRBD1. V gave up 6 bases and J gave up 1 base; unmatched junction bases: 12. This CDR3 spans 17 amino acids. Germline V gene data show CDR1 as SGHDT and CDR2 as YYEEEE. In DNA, the CDR3 is TGTGCCAGCACCAAAGGCTGGACAGGGACATCTGGAAACACCATATATTTT. Its translation: CASTKGWTGTSGNTIYF.

J is TRBJ1-4 and V is TRBV10-3, with D possibly matching TRBD1 (5 bases). The germline gives CDR1 ENHRY, CDR2 SYGVKD. This CDR3 contains 15 residues. Deletions cut 6 bases from V and 0 bases from J, with 11 bases between. CDR3 protein: CAISGAPATNEKLFF. The CDR3 coding sequence is TGTGCCATCAGCGGGGCCCCAGCAACTAATGAAAAACTGTTTTTT.

The V call is TRBV11-2, the J call TRBJ1-5; D might be TRBD1 (5 bases). Trimming left V 3 bases short and J 5 bases short, with 11 bases between. The CDR3 length is 14 residues. The germline CDR1 and CDR2 sequences are SGHAT and FQNNGV. CDR3 loop: CASSLGGVHQPQHF. The CDR3 nucleotides read TGTGCCAGCAGCTTGGGAGGGGTCCATCAGCCCCAGCATTTT.

This clone is medium-sized. This chain uses TRBV4-1 with TRBJ1-5; tentative D call: TRBD1 (5 bases). V shed 5 bases and J shed 5 bases, with 16 bases lying between them. Germline assignment: CDR1 MGHRA and CDR2 YSYEKL. The CDR3 runs to 15 residues. CDR3 sequence reads: CASSNELGGYQPQHF. The CDR3 region has the DNA TGCGCCAGCAGCAACGAGCTCGGGGGGTATCAGCCCCAGCATTTT.

V and J are TRBV6-5 and TRBJ1-1; unclear D gene. The CDR3 extends over 13 amino acids. Germline values: CDR1 MNHEY, CDR2 SVGAGI. The germline V and J ends were trimmed by 5 bases and 2 bases, with 9 bases remaining between them. This chain's CDR3 is CASSTTRNTEAFF. The DNA of the CDR3 is TGTGCCAGCAGTACCACAAGAAACACTGAAGCTTTCTTT.

The chain links TRBV12-5 to TRBJ1-5, with a possible D match to TRBD1 (6 bases). Germline V lookup: CDR1 LGHNT, CDR2 FRNRAP. Trimming left V 1 base short and J 2 bases short, with 15 bases between. The CDR3 sequence is 17 residues long. CDR3: CASGLEVGPGGNQPQHF. The DNA of the CDR3 is TGTGCTAGTGGTTTGGAGGTGGGGCCAGGGGGCAATCAGCCCCAGCATTTT.

This clone was recorded only once. The gene calls are TRBV9 and TRBJ1-6; TRBD1 agrees at 7 bases. V was pared by 3 bases and J by 7 bases, with 4 bases of the junction left unmatched. Germline loops: CDR1 SGDLS, CDR2 YYNGEE. CDR3 length: 14 residues. The CDR3 here is CASSGQGGNSPLHF. The CDR3 region has the DNA TGTGCCAGCAGCGGGCAGGGGGGGAATTCACCCCTCCACTTT.

The chain uses TRBV11-2 and TRBJ2-7; TRBD2 might be the D (6 bases). CDR3 length: 15 amino acids. The germline V gene has CDR1 SGHAT and CDR2 FQNNGV. V lost 8 bases and J 0 bases, leaving 17 bases between the germline ends. Here the CDR3 reads CASDRGLSSSYEQYF. The CDR3 DNA follows: TGTGCCAGCGACAGAGGACTATCCAGCTCCTACGAGCAGTACTTC.

The rearrangement joins TRBV5-1 to TRBJ2-7; D unclear. V was clipped by 0 bases and J by 3 bases, with 4 bases between them. The CDR3 covers 12 residues. Looked up from germline, CDR1 is SGHRS and CDR2 is YFSETQ. Written as DNA, the CDR3 is TGCGCCAGCAGCTTGGGCCTCTACGAGCAGTACTTC. Protein: CASSLGLYEQYF.

The J gene is TRBJ2-7, the V gene TRBV7-9; perhaps D is TRBD1 or TRBD2 (6 bases each). V lost 1 base to trimming and J lost 2 bases, with 12 bases between them. The length of the CDR3 is 15 residues. The germline V gene has CDR1 SEHNR and CDR2 FQNEAQ (reference sequence). CDR3 nucleotides: TGTGCCAGCAGCTTAGTGGGGGGCGTAACCTACGAGCAGTACTTC. Translation: CASSLVGGVTYEQYF.

The chain carries TRBV6-5 and TRBJ2-7; the match to TRBD2 covers 11 bases. The germline gives CDR1 MNHEY, CDR2 SVGAGI. The V and J ends lost 6 bases and 2 bases, in that order; junction bases with no gene match: 6. The CDR3 length is 15 residues. The chain's CDR3 is CASRLTSGSPYEQYF. In nucleotides, the CDR3 is TGTGCCAGCAGGCTAACTAGCGGGAGCCCCTACGAGCAGTACTTC.

V usage is TRBV7-9 and J usage is TRBJ2-1, with 9 bases aligning to TRBD2. The germline CDR1 and CDR2 sequences are SEHNR and FQNEAQ (reference sequence). This CDR3 is 15 amino acids long. The V and J ends lost 4 bases and 5 bases, in that order; junction bases with no gene match: 6. The chain's CDR3 is CASSYRLAEDNEQFF. In DNA form, the CDR3 reads TGTGCCAGCAGCTACAGACTAGCGGAGGACAATGAGCAGTTCTTC.

The chain employs TRBV29-1 and TRBJ2-7, with D perhaps given as TRBD1 or TRBD2 (5 bases each). V was cut by 5 bases and J by 3 bases, with 14 bases left in between. Germline-derived CDR1 and CDR2 are SQVTM and ANQGSEA. This CDR3 is built from 13 residues. The CDR3 here is CSVYGGSHYEQYF. The CDR3 DNA sequence: TGCAGCGTTTATGGGGGTAGTCACTACGAGCAGTACTTC.

The chain employs TRBV28 and TRBJ1-4; D unresolved. Germline-derived CDR1 and CDR2 are MDHEN and SYDVKM. V gave up 5 bases and J gave up 3 bases, with 16 bases separating them. The CDR3 spans 16 residues. CDR3 loop: CASSSRQRGANEKLFF. CDR3 DNA sequence: TGTGCCAGCAGTAGTCGACAAAGAGGAGCTAATGAAAAACTGTTTTTT.

The CDR3: CASSVGGGGTDTQYF. The CDR3 DNA reads as TGTGCCAGCAGCGTCGGGGGGGGCGGCACAGATACGCAGTATTTT. The genes are TRBV9 and TRBJ2-3; 8 positions agree with TRBD2. Germline V gene sequence: CDR1 SGDLS, CDR2 YYNGEE. This CDR3 contains 15 residues. The trim removed 2 bases at V and 1 base at J, leaving 3 bases unmatched.

The chain has TRBV7-2 and TRBJ2-1, with D uncertain. CDR1 is SGHTA, CDR2 FQGNSA, per germline. CDR3 length: 15 residues. V was clipped by 5 bases and J by 8 bases, with 19 bases between them. Written as DNA, the CDR3 is TGTGCCAGCAGCCCAGTCTCTACCCTGGGCGATGAGCAGTTCTTC. This codes for CASSPVSTLGDEQFF. Looking up the rest from reference TRBV7-2 and TRBJ2-1 gives the full variable domain: GAGVSQSPSNKVTEKGKDVELRCDPISGHTALYWYRQSLGQGLEFLIYFQGNSAPDKSGLPSDRFSAERTGGSVSTLTIQRTQQEDSAVYLCASSPVSTLGDEQFFGPGTRLTVL.

The chain is built from TRBV6-1 and TRBJ2-3, with 7 positions matching TRBD2. V gave up 1 base and J gave up 2 bases; unmatched junction bases: 6. From germline, CDR1 is MNHNS and CDR2 SASEGT. CDR3 length equals 16 residues. CDR3 sequence reads: CASSEEAGWFTDTQYF. The CDR3 bases are TGTGCCAGCAGTGAAGAAGCGGGGTGGTTCACAGATACGCAGTATTTT.

V gene TRBV6-6 combines with J gene TRBJ1-5; D gene uncertain. Per germline, CDR1 MNHNY and CDR2 SVGAGI (reference sequence). Trimming cost V 0 bases and J 3 bases, with 9 bases left between them. The CDR3 is made up of 15 amino acids. CDR3 coding DNA: TGTGCCAGCAGTTACTCGAGCGGGAACAATCAGCCCCAGCATTTT. Amino acids: CASSYSSGNNQPQHF.

V gene TRBV6-1 combines with J gene TRBJ2-1; weak D call: TRBD2 (5 bases). The CDR3 is made up of 11 amino acids. V was trimmed by 10 bases and J by 7 bases, leaving 11 bases between them. Germline V CDR1 and CDR2: MNHNS, SASEGT. In nucleotides, the CDR3 is TGTGCCACCCCCCGGGGTAATGAGCAGTTCTTC. Its protein product is CATPRGNEQFF.

In this sample, this clone turned up a few times. The chain carries TRBV29-1 and TRBJ1-2; 7 bases are shared with TRBD1. Trimming cost V 3 bases and J 6 bases; bases outside gene matches: 7. The CDR3 contains 13 residues. Germline V gene sequence: CDR1 SQVTM, CDR2 ANQGSEA. This chain's CDR3 is CSVDVQGGDGYTF. Written as DNA, the CDR3 is TGCAGCGTTGATGTCCAGGGGGGAGATGGCTACACCTTC.

The chain has TRBV9 and TRBJ1-1; tentatively, D is TRBD1 (6 bases). The V end lost 0 bases, the J end lost 1 base, and 7 bases lay between the germline ends. Germline loops: CDR1 SGDLS, CDR2 YYNGEE. The CDR3 has 14 amino acids. The DNA for the CDR3 is TGTGCCAGCAGCGTAGGGGGGCCGAACACTGAAGCTTTCTTT. Translated: CASSVGGPNTEAFF.